These 3 T cell receptor beta chains were sequenced from one sample in a study of blood T cell repertoires in COVID-19. The data were produced by immunoSEQ multiplex PCR, yet TCRdb's version contains in-frame clones alone and is incomplete. Altogether a few hundred thousand clones are present, around 84% being singletons, with the ten largest covering around 6.3%. The sequencing sample was made of PBMCs or T cells enriched from blood (not recorded which). The receptors shown here come from a woman aged 45-65 years who had been exposed to COVID-19.

V is TRBV2 and J is TRBJ1-3, with no clear D. The CDR3 is made up of 12 amino acids. Germline CDR1 SNHLY, CDR2 FYNNEI. Trimming pared 4 bases from V and 3 bases from J, leaving 4 bases between. The CDR3 DNA reads as TGTGCCAGCAGTGCAAATGGAAACACCATATATTTT. It encodes CASSANGNTIYF.

The V gene is TRBV18, the J gene TRBJ1-4, with 12 positions matching TRBD1. Germline trimming cut 3 bases from V and 5 bases from J; bases unmatched to any gene: 7. CDR3 size: 17 residues. CDR1 is KGHSH, CDR2 LQKENI, per germline. The CDR3 DNA reads TGTGCCAGCTCACCTCCGGGACAGGGGGCTCGGAATGAAAAACTGTTTTTT. This translates into CASSPPGQGARNEKLFF.

The rearrangement uses TRBV6-4 and TRBJ2-2; possible D gene TRBD1, 5 bases. V lost 4 bases, J lost 2 bases, and 14 bases lay in between. The CDR3 spans 16 residues. The germline V gene has CDR1 MRHNA and CDR2 SNTAGT. The DNA of the CDR3 is TGTGCCAGCAGTGGTCCAGGGCAATTAAACACCGGGGAGCTGTTTTTT. The encoded protein is CASSGPGQLNTGELFF.